Here is one TCR beta chain with its context. Antigen: not known. The sample comes from a study of cytomegalovirus exposure and HLA in healthy donors. Across the study: 81% of some 390 genotyped donors fell in the Caucasian-associated ancestry cluster.

General study results and limits: Follow-up analysis later connected one missense variant in DCLRE1C with trimming of TCR beta V- and J-genes. In a later analysis, fewer than 20,000 TCR beta sequences were associated with HLA alleles at 0.05 false discovery rate. Researchers reported that a few CMV-associated chains were confirmed in vitro as CMV antigen-specific.

This CDR3 is built from 14 residues. Per germline, CDR1 MNHNS and CDR2 SASEGT. V lost 1 base to trimming and J lost 7 bases, with 11 bases between them. 13 Jbeta primers and 60 Vbeta primers were used for the PCR. The data were produced by immunoSEQ multiplex PCR, yet TCRdb's version contains in-frame clones alone and is incomplete. The listing records approximately 92,000 clones. The TCR originated in a woman in her twenties or thirties in good health and CMV-seronegative. The chain combines TRBV6-1 with TRBJ1-5, with a possible D match to TRBD1 (6 bases). Sequencing used PBMCs. The CDR3 region has the DNA TGTGCCAGCAGTGAAGGGGAAGGGGGACAGCCCCAGCATTTT. Translated: CASSEGEGGQPQHF.